This entry describes one T cell receptor beta chain. Its target is unknown. Sequencing used immunoSEQ multiplex PCR; TCRdb keeps in-frame clones, though not all of them. This sample has 75,000 to 90,000 clones, with approximately 85% found just once. This sample is part of a study of T cell responses to AZD1222 COVID-19 vaccine. General study results and limits: Of spike-specific TCRs, nearly half reportedly target regions left unmutated in variants.

Germline values: CDR1 MGHDK, CDR2 SYGVNS. The CDR3 has 16 residues. Trimming removed 1 base at V and 3 bases at J, with 12 bases between. J is TRBJ1-4 and V is TRBV25-1; weak D call: TRBD1 (6 bases). The origin of this receptor is an adult in good health. The source material was peripheral blood, sampled on day 0 of AZD1222 vaccination. In DNA form, the CDR3 reads TGTGCCAGCAGTGAATTAAGGGGGGCAGCTAATGAAAAACTGTTTTTT. Protein sequence: CASSELRGAANEKLFF.